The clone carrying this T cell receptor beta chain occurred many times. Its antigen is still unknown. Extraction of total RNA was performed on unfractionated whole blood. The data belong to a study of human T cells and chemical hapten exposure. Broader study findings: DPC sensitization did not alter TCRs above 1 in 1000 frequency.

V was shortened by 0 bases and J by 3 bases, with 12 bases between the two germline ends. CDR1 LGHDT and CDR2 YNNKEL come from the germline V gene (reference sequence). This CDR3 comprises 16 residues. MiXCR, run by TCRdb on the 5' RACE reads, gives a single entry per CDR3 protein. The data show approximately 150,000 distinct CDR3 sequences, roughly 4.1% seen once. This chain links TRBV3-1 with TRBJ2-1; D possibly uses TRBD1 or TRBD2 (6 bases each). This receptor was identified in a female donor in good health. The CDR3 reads CASSQDWGADYNEQFF. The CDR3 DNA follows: TGTGCCAGCAGCCAAGATTGGGGGGCGGACTACAATGAGCAGTTCTTC.